What follows are 9 T cell receptor beta chains derived from one specimen sequenced in a study of vaccination effects on CD4 cells after COVID-19. After expansion with viral peptide pools in the ViraFEST assay, antigen-specific CD4+ T cells were sequenced. The authors isolated CD4+ T cells after around 11 days of culture. Recipients of the vaccine had no prior SARS-CoV-2 infection and negative nucleocapsid antibodies. The protocol was immunoSEQ multiplex PCR, while the TCRdb copy is restricted to in-frame clones and leaves out a portion. The table has fewer than 85,000 clones, around 78% seen once. For these TCRs, the target antigens are not known. The sequenced sample was CD4+ T cells from PBMCs cultured with SARS-CoV-2 spike peptides, obtained before COVID-19 vaccination. The receptors derive from a human donor who received a COVID-19 vaccine.

This clone was recorded once. V and J are TRBV2 and TRBJ2-2, with D possibly being TRBD1 (6 bases). This CDR3 spans 13 amino acids. Trimming pared 8 bases from V and 6 bases from J, leaving 13 bases between. Germline CDR1 is SNHLY and CDR2 is FYNNEI. As DNA, the CDR3 is TGTGCCAGCTCGGACAGTCGGGCCGGGGAGCTGTTTTTT. Amino acids: CASSDSRAGELFF.

The chain has TRBV3-1 (or the pseudogene TRBV3-2) and TRBJ1-2; D unresolved. The germline V gene encodes CDR1 LGHDT and CDR2 YNNKEL (reference sequence). V shed 2 bases and J shed 3 bases, with 10 bases lying between them. This CDR3 spans 14 amino acids. The CDR3: CASSQQAIDYGYTF. CDR3 DNA sequence: TGTGCCAGCAGCCAACAGGCAATAGACTATGGCTACACCTTC.

The chain is built from TRBV15 and TRBJ2-3; tentatively, D is TRBD1 (6 bases). Germline-derived CDR1 and CDR2 are LNHNV and YYDKDF (reference sequence). V lost 4 bases, J lost 4 bases, and 12 bases lay in between. This CDR3 region has 14 residues. The CDR3 spells CATSNYRASDTQYF. CDR3 nucleotide sequence: TGTGCCACCAGCAATTACAGGGCATCAGATACGCAGTATTTT.

The V call is TRBV7-2, the J call TRBJ2-3; 14 bases map to TRBD2. Trimming at V came to 6 bases and at J to 4 bases, leaving 0 bases not matched to a gene. Germline V gives CDR1 SGHTA, CDR2 FQGNSA. The CDR3 is made up of 14 amino acids. The CDR3, as DNA: TGTGCCAGCAGGACTAGCGGGGGGGCAGATACGCAGTATTTT. Translation: CASRTSGGADTQYF.

The J gene is TRBJ1-4, the V gene TRBV5-1; TRBD1 matches 7 bases. Losses at the gene ends were 5 bases for V and 3 bases for J; bases not matched to a gene: 10. The germline CDR1 and CDR2 sequences are SGHRS and YFSETQ. The CDR3 loop spans 16 amino acids. As DNA, the CDR3 is TGCGCCAGCAGTTTTCAGGGGGATCCTCCTAATGAAAAACTGTTTTTT. Translated: CASSFQGDPPNEKLFF.

This clone has only one observation. The V and J genes are TRBV5-1 and TRBJ2-1; D gene uncertain. Germline CDR1 and CDR2: SGHRS and YFSETQ. Trimming took off 7 bases at V and 9 bases at J, with 17 bases between the two ends. The CDR3 runs 13 residues. CDR3: CASGRTDESEQFF. CDR3 bases: TGCGCCAGCGGACGGACGGACGAAAGTGAGCAGTTCTTC.

This clone was seen more than once but under ten times. The chain has TRBV9 and TRBJ1-4; D gene uncertain. Germline V CDR1 and CDR2: SGDLS, YYNGEE. The V end was cut by 1 base, the J end by 0 bases, with 7 bases between. The CDR3 is 15 residues long. Here the CDR3 DNA reads TGTGCCAGCAGCGTATCGGAGTCAACTAATGAAAAACTGTTTTTT. Its protein product is CASSVSESTNEKLFF.

The gene calls are TRBV2 and TRBJ2-7, with 8 bases lining up with TRBD1. From germline, CDR1 is SNHLY and CDR2 FYNNEI. V shed 6 bases, J shed 6 bases, and the junction held 4 bases outside the gene matches. The CDR3 loop spans 12 amino acids. CDR3 bases: TGTGCCAGCAGAGGACAGGGAGCCGAGCAGTACGTC. The encoded protein is CASRGQGAEQYV.

The gene calls are TRBV5-5 and TRBJ2-5, with D perhaps matching TRBD1 or TRBD2 (5 bases each). This CDR3 contains 14 residues. From germline, CDR1 is SGHKS and CDR2 YYEKEE (reference sequence). V was cut by 0 bases and J by 1 base, with 7 bases left in between. CDR3 nucleotide sequence: TGTGCCAGCAGCTTGGCGGGACCCCAAGAGACCCAGTACTTC. Encoded protein: CASSLAGPQETQYF. Supplemented by reference TRBV5-5 and TRBJ2-5, the full variable domain reads DAGVTQSPTHLIKTRGQQVTLRCSPISGHKSVSWYQQVLGQGPQFIFQYYEKEERGRGNFPDRFSARQFPNYSSELNVNALLLGDSALYLCASSLAGPQETQYFGPGTRLLVL.